Below, one TCR beta chain is given with its context. The antigen remains undetermined. Only in-frame clones appear in the TCRdb table, and some are missing; sequencing was by immunoSEQ multiplex PCR. The data hold hundreds of thousands of clones, with about 95% observed a single time. The sample originates from a study of shared clonotypes between healthy human individuals. Overall study: Donor composition was a couple of women and three men, aged 18 to 49. Donors had three CD4 naive, three CD4 memory, two CD8 naive and one CD8 memory plate apiece.

General study findings and limits: Compared with memory subsets, naive subsets generally had larger estimated richness. Though the depth was large, rarefaction showed that sorted-subset sequencing was incomplete.

Terminally differentiated effector memory CD45RA+ cells were excluded from the naive CD8 cells, which were CD45RO-negative and positively selected for CCR7. The CDR3 has 16 amino acids. Germline CDR1 reads SGHDT; CDR2 reads YYEEEE. The V end was cut by 0 bases, the J end by 6 bases, with 16 bases between. This TCR derives from a woman aged 30 to 39 in good health. Sample: naive CD8+ T cells sorted from blood. The chain uses TRBV5-6 and TRBJ2-1; possible D gene TRBD1, 6 bases. In DNA form, the CDR3 reads TGTGCCAGCAGCTTGGAACGTTACAGGGAGACCAATGAGCAGTTCTTC. Translation gives CASSLERYRETNEQFF.